The TCR beta chain under discussion was sequenced for a study of shared clonotypes between healthy human individuals. Study summary: A donor's plate count was three for CD4 naive and three for CD4 memory; CD8 naive had two and CD8 memory one.

A note on this clone: Its matching antigen is unknown.

Sequencing was at deep level. Measured with immunoSEQ multiplex PCR; TCRdb has only the in-frame clones, and not every one. The data hold about 1.9 million clones, with 90% to 95% observed a single time. Looked up from germline, CDR1 is LNHDA and CDR2 is SQIVND (reference sequence). This CDR3 comprises 14 residues. Trimming removed 1 base at V and 7 bases at J, with 10 bases between. Findings of the study overall: The sharing of about 5% of naive CD4 clonotypes was seen across a handful of donors.

Selected positively for CCR7 and CD45RO-negative, naive CD8 cells excluded terminally differentiated effector memory CD45RA+ cells. The chain has TRBV19 and TRBJ1-4, with a weak D call TRBD1 (6 bases). This receptor was taken from a man aged 18 to 30 in good health. Some clones in this sample may be carry-over from other donors' samples. Sequenced input: naive CD8+ T cells from PBMCs. Here the CDR3 reads CASSIGTAFEKLFF. Here the CDR3 DNA reads TGTGCCAGTAGTATAGGGACAGCGTTTGAAAAACTGTTTTTT. Based on the CDR3 plus reference TRBV19 and TRBJ1-4, the full variable domain is DGGITQSPKYLFRKEGQNVTLSCEQNLNHDAMYWYRQDPGQGLRLIYYSQIVNDFQKGDIAEGYSVSREKKESFPLTVTSAQKNPTAFYLCASSIGTAFEKLFFGSGTQLSVL.